The TCR beta chain described here comes from a study of T-cell memory formation after mild COVID-19. Study-level background: TCR clusters showed largely donor specificity.

This clonotype came up many times. The antigen is not known. This CDR3 has 13 residues. CDR1 is SGHRS, CDR2 YFSETQ, per germline. V lost 0 bases and J 7 bases, leaving 11 bases between the germline ends. Each CDR3 protein is one row after TCRdb ran MiXCR on the 5' RACE reads. The sample has approximately 260,000 distinct CDR3 sequences; about 16% are singletons. Overall study findings and caveats: Clones from the second wave (peaking day 37) had unconfirmed SARS-CoV-2 specificity.

Sequenced: PBMCs or a T cell subset sorted from them (not recorded which). The chain recombines TRBV5-1 with TRBJ2-7, with a possible D match to TRBD1 (5 bases). The sequence was collected from a young man who had mild COVID-19 (a few samples of this study predate the infection). Cell type and time point are not known. The CDR3 DNA reads as TGCGCCAGCAGCTTGGGGCAGGGCGATGAGCAGTACGTC. The encoded protein is CASSLGQGDEQYV.